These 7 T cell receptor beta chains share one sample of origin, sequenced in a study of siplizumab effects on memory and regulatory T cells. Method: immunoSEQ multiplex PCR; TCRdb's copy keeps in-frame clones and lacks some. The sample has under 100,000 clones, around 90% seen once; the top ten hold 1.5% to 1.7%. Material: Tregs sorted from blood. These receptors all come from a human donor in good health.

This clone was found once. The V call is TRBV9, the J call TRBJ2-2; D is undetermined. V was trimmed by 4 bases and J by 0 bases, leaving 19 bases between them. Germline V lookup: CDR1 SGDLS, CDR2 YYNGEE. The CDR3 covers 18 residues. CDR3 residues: CASSHNIKPTSNTGELFF. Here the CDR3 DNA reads TGTGCCAGCAGCCACAATATAAAACCCACATCGAACACCGGGGAGCTGTTTTTT.

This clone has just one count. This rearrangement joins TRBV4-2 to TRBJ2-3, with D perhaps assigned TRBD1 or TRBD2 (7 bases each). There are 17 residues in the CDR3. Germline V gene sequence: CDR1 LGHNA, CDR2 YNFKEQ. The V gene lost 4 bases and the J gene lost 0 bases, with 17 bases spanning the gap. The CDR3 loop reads CASSPLPAGQSTDTQYF. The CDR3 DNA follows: TGTGCCAGCAGCCCCCTCCCAGCGGGACAGAGCACAGATACGCAGTATTTT.

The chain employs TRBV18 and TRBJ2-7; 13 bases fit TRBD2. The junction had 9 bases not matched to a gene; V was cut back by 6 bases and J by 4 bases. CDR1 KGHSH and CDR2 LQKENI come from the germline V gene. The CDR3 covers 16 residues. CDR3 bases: TGTGCCAGCTCCCCTGGACTAGCGGGGGCCTCTTACGAGCAGTACTTC. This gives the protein CASSPGLAGASYEQYF.

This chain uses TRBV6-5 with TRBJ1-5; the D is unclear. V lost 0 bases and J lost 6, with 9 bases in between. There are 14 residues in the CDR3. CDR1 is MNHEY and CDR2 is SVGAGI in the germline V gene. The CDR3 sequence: CASSYSLGSQPQHF. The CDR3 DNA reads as TGTGCCAGCAGTTACTCTCTGGGAAGTCAGCCCCAGCATTTT.

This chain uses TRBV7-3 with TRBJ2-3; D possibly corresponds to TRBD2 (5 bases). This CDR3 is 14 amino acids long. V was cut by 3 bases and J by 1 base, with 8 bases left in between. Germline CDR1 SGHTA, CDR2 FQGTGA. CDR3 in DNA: TGTGCCAGCAGCTTCGGAGGTGGCACAGATACGCAGTATTTT. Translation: CASSFGGGTDTQYF.

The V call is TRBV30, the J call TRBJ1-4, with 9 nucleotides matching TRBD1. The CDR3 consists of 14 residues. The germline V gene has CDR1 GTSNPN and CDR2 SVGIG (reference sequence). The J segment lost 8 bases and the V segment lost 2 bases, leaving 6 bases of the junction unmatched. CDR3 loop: CAWSQGQGREKLFF. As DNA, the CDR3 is TGTGCCTGGAGTCAGGGACAGGGTAGAGAAAAACTGTTTTTT.

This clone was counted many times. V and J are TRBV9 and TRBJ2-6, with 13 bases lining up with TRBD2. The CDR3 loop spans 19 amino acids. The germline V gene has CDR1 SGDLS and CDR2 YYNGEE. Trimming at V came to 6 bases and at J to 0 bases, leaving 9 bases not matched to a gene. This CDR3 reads CASTRTSGGLNSGANVLTF. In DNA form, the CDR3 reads TGTGCCAGCACCCGGACTAGCGGGGGCCTGAACTCTGGGGCCAACGTCCTGACTTTC.